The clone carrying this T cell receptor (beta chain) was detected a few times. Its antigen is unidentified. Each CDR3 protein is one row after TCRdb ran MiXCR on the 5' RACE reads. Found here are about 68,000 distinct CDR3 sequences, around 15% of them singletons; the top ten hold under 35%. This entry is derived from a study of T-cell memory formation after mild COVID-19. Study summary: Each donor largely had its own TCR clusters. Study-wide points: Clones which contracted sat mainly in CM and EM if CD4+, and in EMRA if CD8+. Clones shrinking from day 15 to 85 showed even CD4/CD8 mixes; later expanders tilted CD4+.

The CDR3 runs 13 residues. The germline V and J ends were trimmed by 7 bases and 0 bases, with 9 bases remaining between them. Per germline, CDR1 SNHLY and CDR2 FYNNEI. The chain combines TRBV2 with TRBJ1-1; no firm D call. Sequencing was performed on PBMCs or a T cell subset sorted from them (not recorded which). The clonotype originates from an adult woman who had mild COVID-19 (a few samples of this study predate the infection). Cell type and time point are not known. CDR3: CASNRRLNTEAFF. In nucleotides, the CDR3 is TGTGCCAGCAATCGCAGGCTGAACACTGAAGCTTTCTTT. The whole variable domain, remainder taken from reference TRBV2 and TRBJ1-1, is EPEVTQTPSHQVTQMGQEVILRCVPISNHLYFYWYRQILGQKVEFLVSFYNNEISEKSEIFDDQFSVERPDGSNFTLKIRSTKLEDSAMYFCASNRRLNTEAFFGQGTRLTVV.